The 4 T cell receptor beta chains below all came from one sample that was sequenced in a study of blood T cell repertoires in COVID-19. Method: immunoSEQ multiplex PCR; TCRdb's copy keeps in-frame clones and lacks some. The sample lists about 270,000 clones, roughly nine tenths occurring once. The sequencing sample was made of PBMCs or T cells enriched from blood (not recorded which). Receptors were obtained from a woman between 18 and 29 years old who had recovered from COVID-19.

This rearrangement joins TRBV5-4 to TRBJ2-1; 10 bases match TRBD1. V was pared by 3 bases and J by 6 bases, with 6 bases of the junction left unmatched. The CDR3 consists of 15 residues. Germline V gives CDR1 SGHNT, CDR2 YYREEE (reference sequence). CDR3 bases: TGTGCCAGCAGCTCCCCGGGACAGGGGTTCAATGAGCAGTTCTTC. Protein sequence: CASSSPGQGFNEQFF.

The chain combines TRBV10-1 with TRBJ2-4, with D unclear. The CDR3 has 14 amino acids. CDR1 and CDR2 from the germline V gene are WNHNN and SYGVQD (reference sequence). Trimming pared 0 bases from V and 5 bases from J, leaving 8 bases between. The CDR3 here is CASSESSLQNIQYF. In DNA form, the CDR3 reads TGCGCCAGCAGTGAGTCGTCCCTACAAAACATTCAGTACTTC.

CDR3 residues: CASSREISGGNTIYF. The DNA for the CDR3 is TGCGCCAGCAGCCGGGAGATCTCGGGGGGAAACACCATATATTTT. The V gene is TRBV5-1, the J gene TRBJ1-3; D not resolved. The V gene's germline CDR1 is SGHRS and CDR2 YFSETQ. Trimming took 4 bases from V and 4 from J, leaving 15 bases between them. CDR3 length: 15 amino acids.

The chain links TRBV27 to TRBJ1-2; the match to TRBD1 covers 8 bases. Germline lookup yields CDR1 MNHEY and CDR2 SMNVEV (reference sequence). Trimming at V came to 7 bases and at J to 5 bases, leaving 9 bases not matched to a gene. CDR3 length: 14 amino acids. CDR3 region: CASMGQDIWYGYTF. As DNA, the CDR3 is TGTGCCAGCATGGGACAGGACATTTGGTATGGCTACACCTTC.